This TCR beta chain was captured by sequencing in a study of blood T cell repertoires in COVID-19. Overall study context: Researchers got acute and convalescent COVID-19 samples from the United States, Italy and Spain. Sample material is recorded as cDNA or gDNA derived from T cells, B-cell-depleted T cells, or PBMCs.

A Seattle source enrolled patients during active infection and followed them longitudinally. Methods used by the authors: Estimation of nucleated cell counts was performed using reference gene primer amplification. Only in-frame clones appear in the TCRdb table, and some are missing; sequencing was by immunoSEQ multiplex PCR. The V and J calls and clone size come from that table; D and trimming were worked out from the DNA. The table has around 190,000 clones, roughly 76% seen once. Germline CDR1 is SEHNR and CDR2 is FQNEAQ (reference sequence). This CDR3 has 12 residues. The J segment lost 14 bases and the V segment lost 3 bases, leaving 7 bases of the junction unmatched.

The J gene is TRBJ2-1, the V gene TRBV7-9; TRBD2 agrees at 7 bases. Sequencing was done on a sample of peripheral blood. The TCR sequence derives from a woman aged 40-49 years with COVID-19, enrolled during active disease. The CDR3 loop is CASSLGPGGEFF. The CDR3 DNA reads TGTGCCAGCAGCTTGGGGCCGGGGGGAGAGTTCTTC.